The present T cell receptor beta chain was sequenced within a study of identical twins. Broader study findings: An excess of low generation probability was shown by twin-shared out-of-frame alpha sequences. Carriage of fewer insertions was seen in abundant cord blood beta clonotypes, whereas memory repertoires showed none.

In TCRdb, the 5' RACE reads were re-called with MiXCR into one record per CDR3 protein. The sample shows 400,000 to 550,000 distinct CDR3 sequences, 20% to 25% of them seen only once. In this sample, this clonotype turned up a few times. Its antigen is unidentified. CDR3 length equals 14 residues. Trimming pared 3 bases from V and 6 bases from J, leaving 18 bases between. Germline V gives CDR1 DFQATT, CDR2 SNEGSKA (reference sequence). These data also formed part of another study, on T cells expressing NK-cell markers. That study adds: Researchers got TCR beta repertoires out of sorted CD3+CD56+NKG2C+, CD3+CD56+NKG2C- and CD3+CD56-NKG2C+ T cells.

The sample was CD4+ T cells sorted from blood. The receptor was isolated from a woman younger than 35 in good health. The chain is built from TRBV20-1 and TRBJ2-7, with D uncertain. This CDR3 is CSASRDLYAAEQYF. The CDR3, as DNA: TGCAGTGCTAGTCGTGACCTCTACGCGGCCGAGCAGTACTTC.